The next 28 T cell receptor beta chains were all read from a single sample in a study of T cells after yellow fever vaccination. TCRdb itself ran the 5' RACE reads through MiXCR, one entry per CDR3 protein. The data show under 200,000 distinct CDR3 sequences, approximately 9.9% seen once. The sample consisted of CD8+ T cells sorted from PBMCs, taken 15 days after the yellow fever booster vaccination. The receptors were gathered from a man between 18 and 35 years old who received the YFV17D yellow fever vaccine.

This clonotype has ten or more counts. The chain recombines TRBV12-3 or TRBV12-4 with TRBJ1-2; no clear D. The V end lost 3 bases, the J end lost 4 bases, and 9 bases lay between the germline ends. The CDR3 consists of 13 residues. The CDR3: CASSFGLGYGYTF. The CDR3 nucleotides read TGTGCCAGCAGTTTTGGGTTGGGCTATGGCTACACCTTC.

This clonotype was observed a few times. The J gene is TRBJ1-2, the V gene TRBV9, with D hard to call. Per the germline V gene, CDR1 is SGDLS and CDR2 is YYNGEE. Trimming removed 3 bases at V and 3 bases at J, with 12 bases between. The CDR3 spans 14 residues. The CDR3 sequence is CASSGASGYYGYTF. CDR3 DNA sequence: TGTGCCAGCAGCGGGGCGTCGGGGTACTATGGCTACACCTTC.

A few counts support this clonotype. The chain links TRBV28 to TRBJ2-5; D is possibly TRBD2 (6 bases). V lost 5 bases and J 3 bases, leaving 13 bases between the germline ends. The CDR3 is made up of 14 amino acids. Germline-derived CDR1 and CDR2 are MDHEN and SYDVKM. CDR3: CASSPREVEETQYF. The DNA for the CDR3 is TGTGCCAGCAGTCCTAGGGAGGTAGAAGAGACCCAGTACTTC. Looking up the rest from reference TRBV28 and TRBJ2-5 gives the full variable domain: DVKVTQSSRYLVKRTGEKVFLECVQDMDHENMFWYRQDPGLGLRLIYFSYDVKMKEKGDIPEGYSVSREKKERFSLILESASTNQTSMYLCASSPREVEETQYFGPGTRLLVL.

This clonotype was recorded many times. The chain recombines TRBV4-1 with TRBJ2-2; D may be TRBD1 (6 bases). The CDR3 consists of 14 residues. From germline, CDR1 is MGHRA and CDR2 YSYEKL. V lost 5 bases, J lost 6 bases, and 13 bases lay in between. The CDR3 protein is CASSSTGIPGELFF. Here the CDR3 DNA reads TGCGCCAGCAGCTCTACAGGGATTCCCGGGGAGCTGTTTTTT.

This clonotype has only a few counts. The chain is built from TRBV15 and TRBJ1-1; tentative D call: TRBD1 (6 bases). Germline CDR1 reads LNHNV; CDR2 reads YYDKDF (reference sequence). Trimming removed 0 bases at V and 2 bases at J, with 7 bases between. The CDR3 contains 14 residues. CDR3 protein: CATSRDRGNTEAFF. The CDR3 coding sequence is TGTGCCACCAGCAGAGACAGGGGAAACACTGAAGCTTTCTTT.

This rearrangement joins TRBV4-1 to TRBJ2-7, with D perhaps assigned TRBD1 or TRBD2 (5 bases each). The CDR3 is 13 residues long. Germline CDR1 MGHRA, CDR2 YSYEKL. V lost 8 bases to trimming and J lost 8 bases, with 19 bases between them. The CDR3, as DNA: TGCGCCAGCGCTTCCTTCGTCCGGGGACAGCAGTACTTC. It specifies CASASFVRGQQYF.

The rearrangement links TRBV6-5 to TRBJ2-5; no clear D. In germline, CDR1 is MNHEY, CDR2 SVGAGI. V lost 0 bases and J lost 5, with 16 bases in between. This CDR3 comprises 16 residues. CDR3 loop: CASSYSIPIPQETQYF. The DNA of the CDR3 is TGTGCCAGCAGTTACTCGATCCCAATACCCCAGGAGACCCAGTACTTC.

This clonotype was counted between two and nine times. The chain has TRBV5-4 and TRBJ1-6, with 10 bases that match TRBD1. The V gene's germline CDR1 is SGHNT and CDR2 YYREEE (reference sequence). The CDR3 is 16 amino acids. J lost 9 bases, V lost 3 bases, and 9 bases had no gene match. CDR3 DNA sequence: TGTGCCAGCAGCTCCGGGACAGGGGCGATTGGTTCACCCCTCCACTTT. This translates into CASSSGTGAIGSPLHF. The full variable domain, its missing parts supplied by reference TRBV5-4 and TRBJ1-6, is ETGVTQSPTHLIKTRGQQVTLRCSSQSGHNTVSWYQQALGQGPQFIFQYYREEENGRGNFPPRFSGLQFPNYSSELNVNALELDDSALYLCASSSGTGAIGSPLHFGNGTRLTVT.

CDR3 bases: TGTGCCAGCAGTGGGAGCGGGACCTACAATGAGCAGTTCTTC. This codes for CASSGSGTYNEQFF. V gene TRBV12-3 or TRBV12-4 combines with J gene TRBJ2-1; TRBD2 aligns across 7 bases. There are 14 residues in the CDR3. The V and J ends lost 5 bases and 2 bases, in that order; junction bases with no gene match: 3.

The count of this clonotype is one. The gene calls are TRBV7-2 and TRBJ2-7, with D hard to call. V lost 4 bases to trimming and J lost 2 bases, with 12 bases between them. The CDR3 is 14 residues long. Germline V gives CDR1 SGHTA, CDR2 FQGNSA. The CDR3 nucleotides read TGTGCCAGCAGCTCAGACCTCGGCCCCTACGAGCAGTACTTC. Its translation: CASSSDLGPYEQYF.

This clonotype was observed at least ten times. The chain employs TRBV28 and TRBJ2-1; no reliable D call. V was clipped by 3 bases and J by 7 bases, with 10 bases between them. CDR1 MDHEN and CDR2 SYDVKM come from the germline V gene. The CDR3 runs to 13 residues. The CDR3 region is CASSFPAPNEQFF. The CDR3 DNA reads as TGTGCCAGCAGTTTCCCAGCCCCGAATGAGCAGTTCTTC.

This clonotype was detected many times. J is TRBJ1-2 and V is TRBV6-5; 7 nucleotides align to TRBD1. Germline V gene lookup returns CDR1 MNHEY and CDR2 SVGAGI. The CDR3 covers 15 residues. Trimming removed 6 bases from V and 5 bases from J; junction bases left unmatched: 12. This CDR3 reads CASRRTGLDYYGYTF. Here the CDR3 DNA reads TGTGCCAGCAGAAGGACAGGTCTAGATTATTATGGCTACACCTTC.

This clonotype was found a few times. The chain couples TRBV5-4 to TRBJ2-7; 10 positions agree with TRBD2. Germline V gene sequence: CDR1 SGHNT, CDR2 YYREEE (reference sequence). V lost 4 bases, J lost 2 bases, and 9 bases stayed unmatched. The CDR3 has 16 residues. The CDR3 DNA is TGTGCCAGCAGCGGGTCTAGCGGGGGTATTCCCTACGAGCAGTACTTC. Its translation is CASSGSSGGIPYEQYF.

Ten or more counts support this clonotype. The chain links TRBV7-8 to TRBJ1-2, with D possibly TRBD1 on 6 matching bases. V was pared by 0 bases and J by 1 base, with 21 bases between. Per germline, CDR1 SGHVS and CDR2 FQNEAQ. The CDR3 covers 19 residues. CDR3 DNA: TGTGCCAGCAGCTTAGCAACACTGCCGGACAGTCGAAATAACTATGGCTACACCTTC. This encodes CASSLATLPDSRNNYGYTF.

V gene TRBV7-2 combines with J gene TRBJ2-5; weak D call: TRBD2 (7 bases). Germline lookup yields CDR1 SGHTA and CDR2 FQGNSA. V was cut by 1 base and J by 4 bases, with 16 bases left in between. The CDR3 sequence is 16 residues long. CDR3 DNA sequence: TGTGCCAGCAGCTTAGATCCGGGGGGCCGGGGAGAGACCCAGTACTTC. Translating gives CASSLDPGGRGETQYF.

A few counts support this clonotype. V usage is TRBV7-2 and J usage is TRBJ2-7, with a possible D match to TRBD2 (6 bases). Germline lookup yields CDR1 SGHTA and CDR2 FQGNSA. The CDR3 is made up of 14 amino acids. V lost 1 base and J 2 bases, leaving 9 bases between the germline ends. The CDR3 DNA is TGTGCCAGCAGCTTAGATGGCGGGGCCTACGAGCAGTACGTC. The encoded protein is CASSLDGGAYEQYV.

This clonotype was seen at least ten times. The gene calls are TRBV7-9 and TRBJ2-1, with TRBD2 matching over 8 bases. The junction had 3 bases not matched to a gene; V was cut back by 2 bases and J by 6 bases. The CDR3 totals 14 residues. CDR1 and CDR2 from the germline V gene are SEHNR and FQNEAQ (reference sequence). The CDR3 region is CASSLPTSANEQFF. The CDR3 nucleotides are TGTGCCAGCAGCTTACCGACTAGCGCCAATGAGCAGTTCTTC. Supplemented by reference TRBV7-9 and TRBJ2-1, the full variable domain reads DTGVSQNPRHKITKRGQNVTFRCDPISEHNRLYWYRQTLGQGPEFLTYFQNEAQLEKSRLLSDRFSAERPKGSFSTLEIQRTEQGDSAMYLCASSLPTSANEQFFGPGTRLTVL.

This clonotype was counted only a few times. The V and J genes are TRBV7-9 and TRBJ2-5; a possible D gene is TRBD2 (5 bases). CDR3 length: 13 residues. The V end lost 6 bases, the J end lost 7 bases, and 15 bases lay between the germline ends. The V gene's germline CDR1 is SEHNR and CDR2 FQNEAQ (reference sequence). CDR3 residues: CASRAGVLGTQYF. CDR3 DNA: TGTGCCAGCAGGGCCGGGGTTCTCGGGACCCAGTACTTC. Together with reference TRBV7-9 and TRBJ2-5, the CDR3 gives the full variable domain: DTGVSQNPRHKITKRGQNVTFRCDPISEHNRLYWYRQTLGQGPEFLTYFQNEAQLEKSRLLSDRFSAERPKGSFSTLEIQRTEQGDSAMYLCASRAGVLGTQYFGPGTRLLVL.

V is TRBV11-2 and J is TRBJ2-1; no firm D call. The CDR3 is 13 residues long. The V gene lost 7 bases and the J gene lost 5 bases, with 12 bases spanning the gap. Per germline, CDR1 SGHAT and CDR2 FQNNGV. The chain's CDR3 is CASISGLNNEQFF. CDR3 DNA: TGTGCCAGCATCTCGGGTCTCAACAATGAGCAGTTCTTC.

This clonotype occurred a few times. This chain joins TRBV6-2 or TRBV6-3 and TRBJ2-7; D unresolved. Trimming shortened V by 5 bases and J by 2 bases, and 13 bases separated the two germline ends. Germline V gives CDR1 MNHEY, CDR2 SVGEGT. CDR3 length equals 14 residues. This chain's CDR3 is CASSTPRVPYEQYF. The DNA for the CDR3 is TGTGCCAGCAGTACCCCCCGGGTTCCCTACGAGCAGTACTTC.

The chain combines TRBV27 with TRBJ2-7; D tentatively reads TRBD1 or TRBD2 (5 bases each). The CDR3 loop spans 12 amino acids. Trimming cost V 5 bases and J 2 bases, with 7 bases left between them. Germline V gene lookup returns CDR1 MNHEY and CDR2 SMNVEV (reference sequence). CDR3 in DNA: TGTGCCAGCAGTGGGACCCCCTACGAGCAGTACTTC. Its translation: CASSGTPYEQYF.

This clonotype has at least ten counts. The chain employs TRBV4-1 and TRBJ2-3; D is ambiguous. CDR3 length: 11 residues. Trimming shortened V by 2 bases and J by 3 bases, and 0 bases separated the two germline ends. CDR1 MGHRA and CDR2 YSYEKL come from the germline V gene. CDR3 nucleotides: TGCGCCAGCAGCCAAACAGATACGCAGTATTTT. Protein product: CASSQTDTQYF.

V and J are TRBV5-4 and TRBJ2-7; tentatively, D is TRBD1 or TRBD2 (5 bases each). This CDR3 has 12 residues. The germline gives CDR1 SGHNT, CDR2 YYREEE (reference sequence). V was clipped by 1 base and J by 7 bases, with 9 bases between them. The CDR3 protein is CASSLYGGEQYF. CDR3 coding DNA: TGTGCCAGCAGCTTGTATGGGGGAGAGCAGTACTTC.

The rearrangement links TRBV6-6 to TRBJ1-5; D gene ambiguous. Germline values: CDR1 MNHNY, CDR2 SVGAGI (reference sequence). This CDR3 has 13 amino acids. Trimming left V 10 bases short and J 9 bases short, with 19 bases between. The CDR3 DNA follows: TGTGCCACCGAGTATGAGCCAACATGGCCCCAGCATTTT. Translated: CATEYEPTWPQHF.

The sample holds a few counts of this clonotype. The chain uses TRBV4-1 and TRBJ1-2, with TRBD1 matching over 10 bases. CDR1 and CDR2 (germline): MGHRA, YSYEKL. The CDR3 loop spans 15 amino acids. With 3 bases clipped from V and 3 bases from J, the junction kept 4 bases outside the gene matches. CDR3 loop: CASSQWTGGDYGYTF. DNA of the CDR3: TGCGCCAGCAGCCAGTGGACAGGGGGGGACTATGGCTACACCTTC.

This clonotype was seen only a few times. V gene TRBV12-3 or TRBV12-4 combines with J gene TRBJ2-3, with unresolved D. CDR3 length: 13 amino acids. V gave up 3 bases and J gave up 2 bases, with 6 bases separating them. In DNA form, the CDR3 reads TGTGCCAGCAGTTTCTCCATCACAGATACGCAGTATTTT. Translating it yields CASSFSITDTQYF.

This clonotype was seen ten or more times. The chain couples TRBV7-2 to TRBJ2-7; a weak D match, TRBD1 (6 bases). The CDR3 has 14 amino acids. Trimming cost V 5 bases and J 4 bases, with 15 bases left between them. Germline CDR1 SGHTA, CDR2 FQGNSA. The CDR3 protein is CASSPNSGVYEQYV. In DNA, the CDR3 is TGTGCCAGCAGCCCAAACTCAGGGGTTTACGAGCAGTACGTC.

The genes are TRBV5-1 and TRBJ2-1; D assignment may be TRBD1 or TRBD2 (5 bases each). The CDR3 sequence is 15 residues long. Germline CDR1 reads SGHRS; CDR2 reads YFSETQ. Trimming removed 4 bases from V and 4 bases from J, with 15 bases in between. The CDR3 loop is CASSLGVTLYNEQFF. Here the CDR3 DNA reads TGCGCCAGCAGCCTGGGGGTCACCTTATACAATGAGCAGTTCTTC.